The present T cell receptor (beta chain) was sequenced within a study of T cell responses to AZD1222 COVID-19 vaccine. Germline values: CDR1 ENHRY, CDR2 SYGVKD. With V trimmed by 6 bases and J by 5 bases, 9 bases remained unmatched. This CDR3 has 16 residues. TCRdb's copy holds only in-frame clones and misses some; the assay was immunoSEQ multiplex PCR. The table has roughly 200,000 clones, around nine tenths seen once. Study observations and caveats: Just 5 to 7 people given AZD1222 tested seropositive at baseline.

This clone was seen just once. Its matching antigen is unknown. V and J are TRBV10-3 and TRBJ2-2, with 10 bases matching TRBD2. This receptor was obtained from an adult in good health. Material: peripheral blood, obtained on day 0 of AZD1222 vaccination. The CDR3 nucleotides are TGTGCCATCAGCACCCCGGGACTAGCGAGTACCGGGGAGCTGTTTTTT. Translated: CAISTPGLASTGELFF.